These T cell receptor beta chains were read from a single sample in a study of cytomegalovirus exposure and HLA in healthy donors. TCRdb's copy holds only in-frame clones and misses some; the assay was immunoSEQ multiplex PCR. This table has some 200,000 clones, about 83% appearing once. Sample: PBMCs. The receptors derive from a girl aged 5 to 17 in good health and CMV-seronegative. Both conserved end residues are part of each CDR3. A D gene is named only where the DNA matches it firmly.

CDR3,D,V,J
CASSRNRDYEQYF,NA,TRBV7-8,TRBJ2-7
CASSSDSRQGPFYGYTF,TRBD1,TRBV5-1,TRBJ1-2
CASSVDQGQTDTQYF,NA,TRBV9,TRBJ2-3
CASIAQGLPNTEAFF,NA,TRBV6-1,TRBJ1-1
CASSLRDNEQFF,NA,TRBV5-4,TRBJ2-1
CASSISIGYGYTF,NA,TRBV19,TRBJ1-2
CASSEGSTGGLGYTF,TRBD1,TRBV6-1,TRBJ1-2
CASSLTENTEAFF,NA,TRBV6-5,TRBJ1-1
CASSVGLSREETQYF,NA,TRBV9,TRBJ2-5
CASSFIGGAEAFF,NA,TRBV11-3,TRBJ1-1
CASSSTAYTDTQYF,NA,TRBV2,TRBJ2-3
CTSSQDWRNGAGELFF,NA,TRBV1,TRBJ2-2
CASSLTWSYNEQFF,NA,TRBV5-5,TRBJ2-1
CASSYGTGVYSNQPQHF,TRBD1,TRBV7-8,TRBJ1-5
CASSLERGLHDNYGYTF,NA,TRBV7-2,TRBJ1-2
CASSVILGDRTEAFF,NA,TRBV6-1,TRBJ1-1
CASREYRDEQYF,NA,TRBV7-9,NA
CASSLSRGTEAFF,NA,TRBV5-1,TRBJ1-1
CASSRGGPEAFF,TRBD1,TRBV6-1,TRBJ1-1
CASRGGQGNTGELFF,NA,TRBV9,TRBJ2-2
CAWSGGREQFF,NA,TRBV30,TRBJ2-1
CASSLPSMDEQYF,NA,TRBV28,TRBJ2-7
CASSPPGETQYF,NA,TRBV28,TRBJ2-5
CASSTTTSGYYEQYF,TRBD2,TRBV5-1,TRBJ2-7
CASSESADTQYF,NA,TRBV2,TRBJ2-3
CASSVKGDSGNTIYF,NA,TRBV9,TRBJ1-3
CASHRTGIDGYTF,NA,TRBV19,TRBJ1-2
CASSPNWGREQYF,NA,TRBV4-3,TRBJ2-7
CASSLAGGLGELFF,TRBD2,TRBV9,TRBJ2-2
CASSLSSSSGSPYEQYF,TRBD2,TRBV5-1,TRBJ2-7
CASTLGQGDGYTF,TRBD1,TRBV5-5,TRBJ1-2
CASSLEGLAGGRVEQYF,TRBD2,TRBV5-1,NA
CASSLVPGVGSPLHF,NA,TRBV7-9,TRBJ1-6
CASSLSHAETQYF,NA,TRBV28,TRBJ2-5
CASSFSRGASYNEQFF,NA,TRBV7-9,TRBJ2-1
CASSRLAGGTGELFF,TRBD2,TRBV23-1,TRBJ2-2
CASSLDRNSPLHF,NA,TRBV28,TRBJ1-6
CASSFRKPARGHTEAFF,TRBD1,TRBV27,TRBJ1-1
CASGSTGGPRNSPLHF,TRBD1,TRBV28,TRBJ1-6
CASSSYRSSGSHEQFF,TRBD2,TRBV28,TRBJ2-1
CASSLRTNYEQYF,NA,TRBV4-3,TRBJ2-7
CASSYPGAQYF,NA,TRBV28,TRBJ2-3
CASSFGGSENSPLHF,NA,TRBV5-1,TRBJ1-6
CASSVDRTYATQYF,NA,TRBV2,TRBJ2-5
CASSGQGYEQYF,TRBD1,TRBV9,TRBJ2-7
CASSRQGRYVNYGYTF,TRBD1,TRBV7-8,TRBJ1-2
CASSPLPEAGTGELFF,NA,TRBV28,TRBJ2-2
CSFIGETYEQYF,NA,TRBV29-1,TRBJ2-7
CSVGARDSYYGYTF,TRBD1,TRBV29-1,TRBJ1-2
CASSQDTRDRVPMAPLHF,TRBD1,TRBV4-3,TRBJ1-6
CASSSRDRRDSNQPQHF,TRBD1,TRBV7-2,TRBJ1-5
CASSQPQRDSKNIQYF,TRBD1,TRBV4-1,TRBJ2-4
CASSQETDNEKLFF,NA,TRBV4-3,TRBJ1-4